The 30 T cell receptor beta chains below all came from one sample that was sequenced in a study of T cell responses to AZD1222 COVID-19 vaccine (TCRdb year 2021). The protocol used for the library was the immunoSEQ multiplex PCR assay. TCRdb's version of the immuneACCESS table is confined to in-frame rearrangements and falls short of the full clone set. An unresolved V gene accounts for under half of the shortfall where checked; the remainder is of unknown origin. Within this sample are tens of thousands of clones, with 75% to 85% of them counted one time only. Jointly, the top ten make up roughly 20% of the sample. The sample's time point label, decoded: baseline before first vaccination. This specimen consisted of peripheral blood, obtained on day 0 of AZD1222 vaccination. These receptors came from an adult in good health.

This clone was detected a few times. This chain uses TRBV5-1 with TRBJ1-1; D may be TRBD1 (5 bases). Trimming removed 9 bases from V and 1 base from J, with 16 bases in between. Looked up from germline, CDR1 is SGHRS and CDR2 is YFSETQ. The CDR3 extends over 14 amino acids. CDR3 nucleotides: TGCGCCACTACAGCCGGGACGGCGAACACTGAAGCTTTCTTT. The encoded protein is CATTAGTANTEAFF.

The chain is built from TRBV15 and TRBJ2-1; D remains unclear. The CDR3 sequence is 12 residues long. The germline V gene has CDR1 LNHNV and CDR2 YYDKDF (reference sequence). Trimming cost V 3 bases and J 10 bases, with 10 bases left between them. CDR3 DNA sequence: TGTGCCACCAGCAGCGTTCTTGGGGAGCAGTTCTTC. It encodes CATSSVLGEQFF.

The rearrangement uses TRBV6-2 or TRBV6-3 and TRBJ1-2; possibly TRBD1 for D (6 bases). Trimming cost V 6 bases and J 2 bases, with 10 bases left between them. Germline values: CDR1 MNHEY, CDR2 SVGEGT. The CDR3 spans 13 residues. The CDR3 loop reads CASSPDRNYGYTF. The CDR3 DNA reads as TGTGCCAGCAGCCCGGACAGAAACTATGGCTACACCTTC.

This clone was detected once. The J gene is TRBJ1-4, the V gene TRBV3-1 (or the pseudogene TRBV3-2); D might be TRBD1 (6 bases). This CDR3 region has 15 residues. The V gene's germline CDR1 is LGHDT and CDR2 YNNKEL (reference sequence). V was shortened by 1 base and J by 8 bases, with 14 bases between the two germline ends. The CDR3 DNA follows: TGTGCCAGCAGCCAAGGGGGGCAGGGCGGCGAAAAACTGTTTTTT. The encoded protein is CASSQGGQGGEKLFF.

This chain joins TRBV19 and TRBJ2-2, with D unclear. The CDR3 spans 14 residues. With 4 bases removed from V and 1 base from J, the gap between germline ends came to 7 bases. The germline CDR1 and CDR2 sequences are LNHDA and SQIVND (reference sequence). The CDR3, as DNA: TGTGCCAGTAGTAACGGGCAGAACACCGGGGAGCTGTTTTTT. This gives the protein CASSNGQNTGELFF.

Only one count was recorded for this clone. The rearrangement joins TRBV11-3 to TRBJ1-1; D is unclear. Per germline, CDR1 SGHNT and CDR2 YENEEA. Trimming pared 3 bases from V and 3 bases from J, leaving 8 bases between. The CDR3 has 13 amino acids. CDR3 region: CASSFTRDTEAFF. CDR3 coding DNA: TGTGCCAGCAGCTTTACCCGTGACACTGAAGCTTTCTTT.

This clone has a single count. This chain links TRBV19 with TRBJ1-1; TRBD1 aligns across 7 bases. Trimming cost V 8 bases and J 2 bases; bases outside gene matches: 11. CDR1 and CDR2 (germline): LNHDA, SQIVND (reference sequence). This CDR3 comprises 15 residues. This CDR3 reads CASSPNRGGNTEAFF. CDR3 nucleotide sequence: TGTGCCAGTTCCCCTAACAGGGGAGGAAACACTGAAGCTTTCTTT.

The chain carries TRBV19 and TRBJ1-4, with TRBD1 identical over 7 bases. Germline lookup yields CDR1 LNHDA and CDR2 SQIVND (reference sequence). CDR3 length equals 13 residues. V trimming: 5 bases; J trimming: 10 bases; junction bases outside the gene matches: 7. CDR3 bases: TGTGCCAGTAGTGAAGAAACAGGGGCAAAACTGTTTTTT. The encoded protein is CASSEETGAKLFF. Full variable domain (remainder filled in from reference TRBV19 and TRBJ1-4): DGGITQSPKYLFRKEGQNVTLSCEQNLNHDAMYWYRQDPGQGLRLIYYSQIVNDFQKGDIAEGYSVSREKKESFPLTVTSAQKNPTAFYLCASSEETGAKLFFGSGTQLSVL.

The V gene is TRBV7-8, the J gene TRBJ1-5, with D maybe TRBD1 (5 bases). This CDR3 contains 13 residues. CDR1 and CDR2 from the germline V gene are SGHVS and FQNEAQ. V was pared by 5 bases and J by 3 bases, with 8 bases between. CDR3 sequence (DNA): TGTGCCAGCAGCATGGGGGACAATCAGCCCCAGCATTTT. It translates to CASSMGDNQPQHF.

V usage is TRBV20-1 and J usage is TRBJ1-3; D is unresolved. This CDR3 region has 15 residues. In germline, CDR1 is DFQATT, CDR2 SNEGSKA (reference sequence). V shed 3 bases and J shed 0 bases, with 12 bases lying between them. The CDR3 bases are TGCAGTGCTAGTGTTCTGGGGTTCTCTGGAAACACCATATATTTT. Its protein product is CSASVLGFSGNTIYF.

J is TRBJ2-7 and V is TRBV18; TRBD2 agrees at 7 bases. This CDR3 region has 15 residues. The V segment lost 0 bases and the J segment 7 bases; nucleotides outside the gene matches: 9. Per the germline V gene, CDR1 is KGHSH and CDR2 is LQKENI. CDR3 loop: CASSPPSVRGGEQYF. The CDR3 bases are TGTGCCAGCTCACCACCGTCGGTTAGGGGAGGGGAGCAGTACTTC.

The chain links TRBV6-4 to TRBJ2-1, with D maybe TRBD1 (6 bases). This CDR3 has 14 amino acids. V gave up 5 bases and J gave up 5 bases, with 13 bases separating them. The germline V gene has CDR1 MRHNA and CDR2 SNTAGT. The chain's CDR3 is CASSLTRGNNEQFF. The CDR3 region has the DNA TGTGCCAGCAGTTTAACTAGGGGGAACAATGAGCAGTTCTTC.

This clone was recorded a few times. The chain links TRBV20-1 to TRBJ1-5, with D uncertain. Trimming stripped 3 bases from V and 0 bases from J, with 15 bases between. Germline V gives CDR1 DFQATT, CDR2 SNEGSKA (reference sequence). This CDR3 region has 16 residues. CDR3 region: CSASEGRAASNQPQHF. For the CDR3, the DNA is TGCAGTGCTAGTGAGGGCCGAGCGGCTAGCAATCAGCCCCAGCATTTT.

The rearrangement joins TRBV7-3 to TRBJ2-1; 12 nucleotides agree with TRBD2. V shed 5 bases and J 10 bases; nucleotides not matched to a gene: 15. This CDR3 is 17 amino acids long. Germline V gene sequence: CDR1 SGHTA, CDR2 FQGTGA. The CDR3 here is CASSAHPTLLAGGEQFF. The CDR3, as DNA: TGTGCCAGCAGCGCCCATCCGACACTACTAGCGGGAGGAGAGCAGTTCTTC.

The count of this clone is one. The chain recombines TRBV29-1 with TRBJ1-2, with TRBD1 matching over 7 bases. The V gene's germline CDR1 is SQVTM and CDR2 ANQGSEA. This CDR3 contains 11 residues. The V and J ends lost 7 bases and 5 bases, in that order; junction bases with no gene match: 4. CDR3 DNA sequence: TGCAGCGGGGGACAGACTTATGGCTACACCTTC. This gives the protein CSGGQTYGYTF.

This chain joins TRBV4-2 and TRBJ1-5; perhaps TRBD1 as D (6 bases). From germline, CDR1 is LGHNA and CDR2 YNFKEQ. The CDR3 contains 14 residues. V dropped 0 bases and J dropped 6 bases, with 9 bases sitting between them. CDR3 DNA sequence: TGTGCCAGCAGCCAAGAGAAAGGGGGTCAGCCCCAGCATTTT. Protein product: CASSQEKGGQPQHF.

This clone appeared once. The chain recombines TRBV10-2 with TRBJ1-1; the D gene is possibly TRBD1 (6 bases). This CDR3 region has 19 residues. V was clipped by 6 bases and J by 4 bases, with 30 bases between them. The germline CDR1 and CDR2 sequences are WSHSY and SAAADI. The CDR3 bases are TGCGCCAGCAGAGGAACAGGGTCCCTCCCGAGGGTGAGCTTCACTGAAGCTTTCTTT. Its protein is CASRGTGSLPRVSFTEAFF.

This clone appeared a single time. V and J are TRBV7-2 and TRBJ2-3; D not certain. Between the trimmed V and J ends, which lost 4 bases and 0 bases, there was a span of 11 bases. This CDR3 is 15 amino acids long. Germline CDR1 SGHTA, CDR2 FQGNSA. The CDR3 sequence is CASSSRVLSTDTQYF. The CDR3 bases are TGTGCCAGCAGCTCCCGAGTATTAAGCACAGATACGCAGTATTTT.

The chain joins TRBV10-3 to TRBJ1-6; D remains unclear. With 3 bases removed from V and 0 bases from J, the gap between germline ends came to 9 bases. CDR3 length equals 16 residues. The V gene's germline CDR1 is ENHRY and CDR2 SYGVKD. The CDR3 protein is CAISERGSSYNSPLHF. Here the CDR3 DNA reads TGTGCCATCAGTGAACGAGGGAGCTCCTATAATTCACCCCTCCACTTT.

A single count supports this clone. A junction boundary mismatches the germline segment, possibly from a read error. This CDR3 reads CASSFHLAGLSCEQYF. DNA for the CDR3: TGTGCCAGCAGTTTTCACCTAGCGGGCCTCTCCTGCGAGCAGTACTTC. The rearrangement links TRBV28 to TRBJ2-7; 8 bases agree with TRBD2. The length of the CDR3 is 16 residues. Germline CDR1 is MDHEN and CDR2 is SYDVKM.

The chain employs TRBV28 and TRBJ2-4; 9 nucleotides align to TRBD1. CDR1 is MDHEN and CDR2 is SYDVKM in the germline V gene. Unmatched junction bases numbered 11, after V lost 5 bases and J lost 15 bases. CDR3 length: 13 amino acids. The CDR3 region has the DNA TGTGCCAGCAGTCCGGGGGACAGGGTTCCCCTGTACTTC. The encoded protein is CASSPGDRVPLYF.

This clone was observed once. The V call is TRBV5-6, the J call TRBJ1-2, with TRBD1 as a possible D gene (5 bases). The CDR3 consists of 12 residues. Trimming took off 3 bases at V and 8 bases at J, with 11 bases between the two ends. The germline V gene encodes CDR1 SGHDT and CDR2 YYEEEE. In DNA form, the CDR3 reads TGTGCCAGCAGCTACCGCAGGGTAGGCTACACCTTC. Amino acids: CASSYRRVGYTF.

The rearrangement links TRBV5-1 to TRBJ2-1, with TRBD2 identical over 11 bases. Looked up from germline, CDR1 is SGHRS and CDR2 is YFSETQ. This CDR3 has 16 amino acids. Trimming removed 4 bases from V and 6 bases from J; junction bases left unmatched: 9. The CDR3 bases are TGCGCCAGCAGCCTAGTACTAGCGGGAGCCACCAATGAGCAGTTCTTC. It codes for CASSLVLAGATNEQFF.

The rearrangement joins TRBV28 to TRBJ1-2, with unresolved D. The germline CDR1 and CDR2 sequences are MDHEN and SYDVKM. There are 12 residues in the CDR3. V was pared by 7 bases and J by 0 bases, with 6 bases between. CDR3 bases: TGTGCCAGCACCCCAGCTAACTATGGCTACACCTTC. This gives the protein CASTPANYGYTF.

The chain has TRBV19 and TRBJ2-5, with 9 bases lining up with TRBD2. Germline V CDR1 and CDR2: LNHDA, SQIVND (reference sequence). V lost 4 bases, J lost 12 bases, and 18 bases stayed unmatched. The CDR3 loop spans 16 amino acids. Written as DNA, the CDR3 is TGTGCCAGTAGTACTCCTTCGGTCAGCGGGAGGCAGGGAGAGTACTTC. This codes for CASSTPSVSGRQGEYF. The full variable domain, its missing parts supplied by reference TRBV19 and TRBJ2-5, is DGGITQSPKYLFRKEGQNVTLSCEQNLNHDAMYWYRQDPGQGLRLIYYSQIVNDFQKGDIAEGYSVSREKKESFPLTVTSAQKNPTAFYLCASSTPSVSGRQGEYFGPGTRLLVL.

The rearrangement joins TRBV7-6 to TRBJ1-1; D is ambiguous. Trimming stripped 1 base from V and 0 bases from J, with 3 bases between. The CDR3 is 13 amino acids. The germline V gene has CDR1 SGHVS and CDR2 FNYEAQ. CDR3 protein: CASSLVVNTEAFF. CDR3 nucleotide sequence: TGTGCCAGCAGCTTAGTCGTGAACACTGAAGCTTTCTTT.

V usage is TRBV5-4 and J usage is TRBJ1-2; D gene unclear. The CDR3 sequence is 14 residues long. Germline CDR1 and CDR2: SGHNT and YYREEE (reference sequence). V was shortened by 0 bases and J by 4 bases, with 10 bases between the two germline ends. CDR3 loop: CASSLAGKSYGYTF. DNA of the CDR3: TGTGCCAGCAGCTTGGCGGGGAAATCCTATGGCTACACCTTC.

This chain joins TRBV29-1 and TRBJ2-3; unclear D gene. The CDR3 is 14 amino acids. Germline CDR1 and CDR2: SQVTM and ANQGSEA. V was shortened by 3 bases and J by 0 bases, with 10 bases between the two germline ends. The chain's CDR3 is CSVDKGTSTDTQYF. The CDR3 DNA reads TGCAGCGTTGATAAGGGAACTAGCACAGATACGCAGTATTTT.

The chain joins TRBV14 to TRBJ2-2; possibly TRBD1 or TRBD2 for D (5 bases each). The germline CDR1 and CDR2 sequences are SGHDN and FVKESK. V lost 1 base and J lost 3, with 12 bases in between. There are 16 residues in the CDR3. CDR3 loop: CASSQVRLGDTGELFF. The CDR3 DNA sequence: TGTGCCAGCAGCCAAGTTCGGTTGGGGGACACCGGGGAGCTGTTTTTT.

V is TRBV6-5 and J is TRBJ1-3, with a possible D match to TRBD1 (6 bases). In germline, CDR1 is MNHEY, CDR2 SVGAGI. V was shortened by 2 bases and J by 15 bases, with 17 bases between the two germline ends. This CDR3 is built from 13 residues. The DNA of the CDR3 is TGTGCCAGCAGTTACAGGCCACAGGGTTCGAAATATTTT. Protein product: CASSYRPQGSKYF.